The clone carrying this T cell receptor (beta chain) has at least ten counts. The antigen is unknown. TCRdb redid the calling of the reads with MiXCR, one entry per CDR3 protein. The table shows around 280,000 distinct CDR3 sequences, with roughly a tenth occurring only once. The data are from a study of T cell repertoires in cytomegalovirus infection. Overall study: Both CMV infection and a matching HLA type were indicated by public TCR beta signatures. Study-wide points: Frequencies of public TCR beta families were cumulated, and this identified carriers of CMV plus the relevant HLA.

V was shortened by 10 bases and J by 0 bases, with 13 bases between the two germline ends. This CDR3 contains 15 residues. Germline CDR1 reads SGHTA; CDR2 reads FQGNSA. The sequence came from a human donor in good health (CMV status not recorded). Some clones in this sample may be carry-over from other donors' samples. Sequenced: PBMCs. This chain links TRBV7-2 with TRBJ2-6; D perhaps matches TRBD1 (6 bases). CDR3 nucleotide sequence: TGTGCCACCCAAACAGGGAGCTCTGGGGCCAACGTCCTGACTTTC. Encoded protein: CATQTGSSGANVLTF.